These 24 T cell receptor beta chains came from one sample sequenced in a study of response to subunit inactivated influenza vaccine (dated by TCRdb to between 2017 and 2018). Libraries were made using RT-PCR. Sequencing took place on an Illumina HiSeq 2500. TCRdb trimmed public reads at Q25 via fastp, called clones via MiXCR and kept in-frame beta chains. Every distinct CDR3 protein forms one entry, paired with its most common genes and DNA. The sample profile shows around 570,000 distinct CDR3 sequences; 7.6% of them were found once. The ten largest clones take up roughly 13% of the sample. This material consisted of PBMCs from blood, taken about 23 months after vaccination. The origin of the receptors is a man aged 45 to 75 who received an inactivated influenza vaccine. Donor details come from another sample of the same person, matched by shared clones.

This clonotype was counted a few times. The chain links TRBV20-1 to TRBJ1-5, with D unclear. The CDR3 loop spans 13 amino acids. With 2 bases removed from V and 5 bases from J, the gap between germline ends came to 10 bases. Germline V CDR1 and CDR2: DFQATT, SNEGSKA (reference sequence). CDR3 nucleotides: TGCAGTGCTAGATCGGAGGTGGATCAGCCCCAGCATTTT. It yields the protein CSARSEVDQPQHF.

The chain carries TRBV30 and TRBJ2-3; the D gene is possibly TRBD2 (7 bases). The germline V and J ends were trimmed by 1 base and 5 bases, with 13 bases remaining between them. From germline, CDR1 is GTSNPN and CDR2 SVGIG (reference sequence). The CDR3 has 14 amino acids. The chain's CDR3 is CAWSAGGGGDTQYF. CDR3 coding DNA: TGTGCCTGGAGTGCGGGGGGCGGGGGAGATACGCAGTATTTT. Combining the CDR3 with reference TRBV30 and TRBJ2-3 gives the whole variable domain SQTIHQWPATLVQPVGSPLSLECTVEGTSNPNLYWYRQAAGRGLQLLFYSVGIGQISSEVPQNLSASRPQDRQFILSSKKLLLSDSGFYLCAWSAGGGGDTQYFGPGTRLTVL.

The chain joins TRBV4-2 to TRBJ2-3; 10 bases match TRBD2. Germline V gives CDR1 LGHNA, CDR2 YNFKEQ. This CDR3 has 17 residues. The ends lost 3 bases at V and 4 bases at J; junction bases unmatched: 10. In nucleotides, the CDR3 is TGTGCCAGCAGCCAGGGAGCTAGCGGGGGTTCCCCAGATACGCAGTATTTT. This translates into CASSQGASGGSPDTQYF.

This clonotype was seen only a few times. The chain employs TRBV6-5 and TRBJ2-6; D is undetermined. The V gene lost 3 bases and the J gene lost 1 base, with 7 bases spanning the gap. CDR3 size: 15 residues. Germline loops: CDR1 MNHEY, CDR2 SVGAGI. The CDR3 sequence is CASSYRRSGANVLTF. CDR3 coding DNA: TGTGCCAGCAGTTATCGACGGTCTGGGGCCAACGTCCTGACTTTC.

In this sample, this clonotype turned up a few times. With only one base between it and a far larger clone, this is likely a read error. The V and J genes are TRBV7-2 and TRBJ2-5; D remains unclear. With 1 base removed from V and 2 bases from J, the gap between germline ends came to 5 bases. The length of the CDR3 is 13 residues. Germline V gene lookup returns CDR1 SGHTA and CDR2 FQGNSA. The CDR3 loop reads CASSLVQQETQYF. As DNA, the CDR3 is TGTGCCAGCAGCTTAGTACAGCAAGAGACCCAGTACTTC.

The chain has TRBV18 and TRBJ1-1; D remains ambiguous. The CDR3 sequence is 12 residues long. The V and J ends lost 6 bases and 2 bases respectively, with 7 bases between them. Germline CDR1 KGHSH, CDR2 LQKENI. The CDR3 sequence: CASSRPNTEAFF. The CDR3 bases are TGTGCCAGCTCCCGACCAAACACTGAAGCTTTCTTT.

This clonotype was recorded at least ten times. The gene calls are TRBV4-2 and TRBJ2-3; a possible D gene is TRBD2 (6 bases). Deletions cut 0 bases from V and 4 bases from J, with 11 bases between. The CDR3 length is 15 residues. CDR1 and CDR2 (germline): LGHNA, YNFKEQ. The CDR3 sequence: CASSQEGGSPDTQYF. The CDR3 DNA sequence: TGTGCCAGCAGCCAAGAGGGGGGTAGCCCAGATACGCAGTATTTT.

This clonotype was counted many times. This rearrangement joins TRBV28 to TRBJ2-7; D is uncertain. The CDR3 is made up of 13 amino acids. V was clipped by 5 bases and J by 4 bases, with 12 bases between them. In germline, CDR1 is MDHEN, CDR2 SYDVKM. CDR3 nucleotide sequence: TGTGCCAGCAGTCCTATAGCAGGTTACGAGCAGTACTTC. It codes for CASSPIAGYEQYF. Full variable domain (missing parts from reference TRBV28 and TRBJ2-7): DVKVTQSSRYLVKRTGEKVFLECVQDMDHENMFWYRQDPGLGLRLIYFSYDVKMKEKGDIPEGYSVSREKKERFSLILESASTNQTSMYLCASSPIAGYEQYFGPGTRLTVT.

This clonotype was found a few times. The rearrangement uses TRBV10-2 and TRBJ1-1; D remains unclear. Germline CDR1 WSHSY, CDR2 SAAADI. Trimming took 6 bases from V and 0 from J, leaving 11 bases between them. This CDR3 has 14 residues. This CDR3 reads CASREGSMNTEAFF. The CDR3 DNA sequence: TGCGCCAGCAGAGAAGGTAGCATGAACACTGAAGCTTTCTTT.

V gene TRBV3-1 combines with J gene TRBJ2-7; 16 nucleotides agree with TRBD2. The CDR3 covers 18 residues. Trimming at V came to 4 bases and at J to 7 bases, leaving 13 bases not matched to a gene. Germline CDR1 reads LGHDT; CDR2 reads YNNKEL (reference sequence). The CDR3 loop is CASSRGLAGGPLILEQYF. CDR3 sequence (DNA): TGTGCCAGCAGCCGGGGACTAGCGGGAGGGCCTTTGATATTAGAGCAGTACTTC.

This clonotype has only a few counts. This chain connects TRBV15 to TRBJ1-4; D gene ambiguous. Trimming shortened V by 4 bases and J by 5 bases, and 17 bases separated the two germline ends. Per germline, CDR1 LNHNV and CDR2 YYDKDF (reference sequence). This CDR3 spans 16 amino acids. The CDR3 nucleotides read TGTGCCACCAGCAAAAAAGAACACTCGGCGAATGAAAAACTGTTTTTT. Translated, it gives CATSKKEHSANEKLFF.

This clonotype showed up just a few times. The CDR3 sequence: CASSDFTSGGASDTQYF. The CDR3 DNA reads as TGTGCCAGCAGCGACTTTACTAGCGGGGGGGCCTCTGATACGCAGTATTTT. This sequence joins TRBV12-3 or TRBV12-4 and TRBJ2-3; 13 positions agree with TRBD2. Unmatched junction bases numbered 12, after V lost 6 bases and J lost 6 bases. This CDR3 has 17 amino acids.

This clonotype came up a few times. V usage is TRBV10-1 and J usage is TRBJ2-1, with 10 bases lining up with TRBD2. Germline V gene data show CDR1 as WNHNN and CDR2 as SYGVQD (reference sequence). The ends lost 9 bases at V and 8 bases at J; junction bases unmatched: 22. The CDR3 is made up of 18 amino acids. DNA of the CDR3: TGCGCCAGACCTCCGGCTAGCGGGAGTAGTAGTTCGGTCCATGAGCAGTTCTTC. Encoded protein: CARPPASGSSSSVHEQFF.

The chain combines TRBV3-1 with TRBJ2-1; D may match TRBD1 or TRBD2 (6 bases each). Looked up from germline, CDR1 is LGHDT and CDR2 is YNNKEL (reference sequence). The CDR3 covers 14 residues. The ends were cut back, 7 bases at V and 2 bases at J, with 12 bases in the middle. CDR3 sequence: CASKGGEAYNEQFF. The CDR3 nucleotides read TGTGCCAGCAAGGGGGGCGAAGCCTACAATGAGCAGTTCTTC.

This clonotype was detected many times. In DNA form, the CDR3 reads TGTGCCATCAGTGTCGACAGGGCTGTTGAGCAGTACTTC. Its translation is CAISVDRAVEQYF. The chain recombines TRBV10-3 with TRBJ2-7; 7 positions agree with TRBD1. Germline loops: CDR1 ENHRY, CDR2 SYGVKD. V lost 4 bases and J lost 7; bases outside the gene matches: 7. This CDR3 contains 13 residues.

This clonotype was counted at least ten times. The chain carries TRBV5-1 and TRBJ1-1; a weak D match, TRBD1 (6 bases). This CDR3 region has 15 residues. The V end was cut by 3 bases, the J end by 5 bases, with 17 bases between. In germline, CDR1 is SGHRS, CDR2 YFSETQ. CDR3 amino acids: CASSWDTRGGTEAFF. DNA of the CDR3: TGCGCCAGCAGCTGGGACACCCGCGGTGGTACTGAAGCTTTCTTT.

The chain has TRBV29-1 and TRBJ2-2, with D possibly TRBD1 on 6 matching bases. Per germline, CDR1 SQVTM and CDR2 ANQGSEA. V shed 7 bases and J shed 1 base, with 7 bases lying between them. This CDR3 comprises 12 residues. CDR3 bases: TGCAGCGGGACAGAGAACACCGGGGAGCTGTTTTTT. Protein: CSGTENTGELFF.

Here the CDR3 reads CATTGQGIQPQHF. The CDR3 DNA sequence: TGTGCCACCACCGGACAGGGGATCCAGCCCCAGCATTTT. The rearrangement links TRBV6-2 or TRBV6-3 to TRBJ1-5; 9 nucleotides match TRBD1. Trimming at V came to 10 bases and at J to 7 bases, leaving 8 bases not matched to a gene. Germline V lookup: CDR1 MNHEY, CDR2 SVGEGT. The CDR3 spans 13 residues.

This clonotype came up a few times. The chain has TRBV5-1 and TRBJ1-3, with D unclear. Trimming shortened V by 0 bases and J by 4 bases, and 11 bases separated the two germline ends. The CDR3 sequence is 15 residues long. Germline CDR1 reads SGHRS; CDR2 reads YFSETQ. CDR3 in DNA: TGCGCCAGCAGCTTGGAGTCAGGCAGCGGAAACACCATATATTTT. Translating gives CASSLESGSGNTIYF.

In its sample, this clonotype was seen a few times. V and J are TRBV7-9 and TRBJ2-7; D perhaps matches TRBD1 (6 bases). The germline gives CDR1 SEHNR, CDR2 FQNEAQ (reference sequence). There are 15 residues in the CDR3. Trimming left V 7 bases short and J 4 bases short, with 20 bases between. Written as DNA, the CDR3 is TGTGCCAGCACCCCCTTCCCGGGACAATTATACGAGCAGTACTTC. It encodes CASTPFPGQLYEQYF.

CDR3 sequence (DNA): TGCAGCTGGAGGGGGCTAGCGGGACCCAATGAGCAGTTCTTC. Protein: CSWRGLAGPNEQFF. The chain uses TRBV29-1 and TRBJ2-1; 9 nucleotides agree with TRBD2. V was pared by 8 bases and J by 6 bases, with 11 bases of the junction left unmatched. This CDR3 contains 14 residues. Germline lookup yields CDR1 SQVTM and CDR2 ANQGSEA.

This clonotype was detected ten times or more. This sequence joins TRBV5-1 and TRBJ1-1; 8 nucleotides match TRBD1. Germline V gene lookup returns CDR1 SGHRS and CDR2 YFSETQ. Unmatched junction bases numbered 11, after V lost 0 bases and J lost 4 bases. The CDR3 spans 17 residues. The CDR3 DNA sequence: TGCGCCAGCAGCTTGGCCCAGGGGGCCCTCGGTAGCACTGAAGCTTTCTTT. The encoded protein is CASSLAQGALGSTEAFF.

The rearrangement links TRBV20-1 to TRBJ2-5; 9 bases match TRBD2. The CDR3 runs to 15 residues. CDR1 is DFQATT, CDR2 SNEGSKA, per germline (reference sequence). V dropped 4 bases and J dropped 4; count of bases not matched to a gene: 10. The CDR3: CSANPPAGGLETQYF. The CDR3 bases are TGCAGTGCTAACCCCCCCGCGGGAGGGCTAGAGACCCAGTACTTC.

Ten or more counts support this clonotype. The chain couples TRBV4-3 to TRBJ1-4; D uncertain. The CDR3 is 18 amino acids. Germline values: CDR1 LGHNA, CDR2 YSLEER. Trimming removed 0 bases at V and 4 bases at J, with 18 bases between. In DNA, the CDR3 is TGCGCCAGCAGCCAAGATGTGAGGAAGCCTTTTCTTAATGAAAAACTGTTTTTT. It codes for CASSQDVRKPFLNEKLFF.